Listed here are 14 T cell receptor beta chains from one sample, sequenced in a study of blood T cells in healthy people across ages. A sample-barcoded 5' primer and a J-beta primer mix were used in a second PCR of about 6 to 11 cycles. TCRdb re-analysed the 5' RACE reads in MiXCR, keeping a single row per CDR3 protein. The table lists about 700,000 distinct CDR3 sequences, 32% of them singletons. Sequencing was done on a sample of blood. These TCRs come from a woman of 80 years or more in good health.

With regard to this clonotype: Lacking the conserved final phenylalanine or tryptophan, this CDR3 likely reflects a read error. The chain recombines TRBV7-2 with TRBJ1-1; TRBD1 matches at 11 bases. CDR1 and CDR2 (germline): SGHTA, FQGNSA. CDR3 size: 15 residues. The trim removed 2 bases at V and 5 bases at J, leaving 4 bases unmatched. CDR3 loop: CASSLFGTGGTEAFL. The DNA of the CDR3 is TGTGCCAGCAGCTTATTCGGGACAGGGGGTACTGAAGCTTTCTTG.

This clonotype appeared many times. This sequence joins TRBV7-2 and TRBJ1-4, with a possible D match to TRBD1 (5 bases). V shed 4 bases and J shed 6 bases, with 15 bases lying between them. Germline CDR1 and CDR2: SGHTA and FQGNSA. The length of the CDR3 is 15 residues. The CDR3 DNA is TGTGCCAGCAGCTCGGAGGGGCCCGGGGATGAAAAACTGTTTTTT. The encoded protein is CASSSEGPGDEKLFF.

The chain is built from TRBV10-3 and TRBJ1-2, with D possibly matching TRBD1 (5 bases). Germline values: CDR1 ENHRY, CDR2 SYGVKD. V was shortened by 7 bases and J by 4 bases, with 13 bases between the two germline ends. The CDR3 covers 13 residues. The CDR3 reads CAINQDRGYGYTF. As DNA, the CDR3 is TGTGCCATCAATCAAGATAGGGGCTATGGCTACACCTTC.

As for this clonotype: No conserved phenylalanine or tryptophan is present at the end of the CDR3, so a read error is the likely explanation. As DNA, the CDR3 is TGTGCTAGCAGCTTAGGGATAGGTAACACCGGGGAGCTGTTTTTG. This gives the protein CASSLGIGNTGELFL. The rearrangement joins TRBV7-7 to TRBJ2-2, with D unresolved. The CDR3 is made up of 15 amino acids. Looked up from germline, CDR1 is SSHAT and CDR2 is FNYEAQ (reference sequence).

This clonotype was seen more than once but under ten times. The chain combines TRBV10-3 with TRBJ2-7; TRBD1 aligns across 7 bases. This CDR3 has 14 amino acids. After removal of 8 bases from V and 2 bases from J, the junction contained 9 bases not matched to a gene. Germline lookup yields CDR1 ENHRY and CDR2 SYGVKD. CDR3 nucleotides: TGTGCCATCGCCAGGACCGGACAGGCCTACGAGCAGTACTTC. This translates into CAIARTGQAYEQYF.

This rearrangement joins TRBV12-3 or TRBV12-4 to TRBJ1-2, with D possibly TRBD1 on 5 matching bases. CDR3 length equals 14 residues. V was pared by 5 bases and J by 2 bases, with 12 bases between. The CDR3 reads CASSRVRGNYGYTF. The CDR3 region has the DNA TGTGCCAGCAGTCGGGTTCGGGGGAACTATGGCTACACCTTC.

This clonotype was counted ten times or more. The rearrangement joins TRBV6-2 or TRBV6-3 to TRBJ2-7; TRBD2 matches at 8 bases. The J segment lost 0 bases and the V segment lost 7 bases, leaving 8 bases of the junction unmatched. This CDR3 contains 15 residues. Per the germline V gene, CDR1 is MNHEY and CDR2 is SVGEGT. This CDR3 reads CASTSLAGPSYEQYF. As DNA, the CDR3 is TGTGCCAGCACGTCGCTAGCGGGTCCCTCCTACGAGCAGTACTTC.

This clonotype occurred a few times. This may come from a read error, since a much larger clone is one base off. The V and J genes are TRBV6-2 or TRBV6-3 and TRBJ2-5; 13 bases match TRBD2. CDR3 length equals 16 residues. With V trimmed by 5 bases and J by 13 bases, 16 bases remained unmatched. Germline lookup yields CDR1 MNHEY and CDR2 SVGEGT. CDR3 bases: TGTGCCAGCAGTCCCCCGACTAGCGGGGGGCCCGGTTCGATGTACTTC. Protein: CASSPPTSGGPGSMYF.

The rearrangement links TRBV20-1 to TRBJ2-1, with TRBD1 matching over 7 bases. The CDR3 length is 12 residues. Germline values: CDR1 DFQATT, CDR2 SNEGSKA (reference sequence). Trimming at V came to 5 bases and at J to 10 bases, leaving 8 bases not matched to a gene. The CDR3 loop reads CSARKGAGEQFF. The CDR3 DNA reads TGCAGTGCTCGAAAGGGGGCTGGCGAGCAGTTCTTC.

Notes on this clonotype: A read error may account for a junction end that differs from germline. In DNA, the CDR3 is TGCGCCATCAGTGGCTGCGGACAGGGGAGCTCCTACAATGAGCAGTTCTTC. Amino acids: CAISGCGQGSSYNEQFF. The chain is built from TRBV10-3 and TRBJ2-1, with 9 bases identical to TRBD1. CDR3 length: 17 amino acids. In germline, CDR1 is ENHRY, CDR2 SYGVKD.

In this sample, this clonotype turned up many times. This chain uses TRBV7-2 with TRBJ2-7; the D gene could be TRBD1 or TRBD2 (6 bases each). The CDR3 length is 19 residues. Trimming left V 1 base short and J 6 bases short, with 28 bases between. Germline CDR1 SGHTA, CDR2 FQGNSA. The CDR3 DNA follows: TGTGCCAGCAGCTTAGATTGGAGGGGGGTAACACCTCCTGGCACCGAGCAGTACTTC. The encoded protein is CASSLDWRGVTPPGTEQYF.

The table lists this clonotype with many counts. The chain combines TRBV6-6 with TRBJ2-5; the match to TRBD2 covers 10 bases. Germline CDR1 MNHNY, CDR2 SVGAGI (reference sequence). Trimming at V came to 5 bases and at J to 3 bases, leaving 12 bases not matched to a gene. The CDR3 covers 17 residues. CDR3 loop: CASSPGWTSGAEETQYF. The CDR3 bases are TGTGCCAGCAGTCCCGGCTGGACTAGCGGCGCCGAAGAGACCCAGTACTTC.

On this clonotype: One end of the junction varies from germline; a read error may be responsible. The chain has TRBV27 and TRBJ2-6; a weak D match, TRBD1 (5 bases). From germline, CDR1 is MNHEY and CDR2 SMNVEV (reference sequence). This CDR3 region has 19 residues. Here the CDR3 DNA reads TGTGCCAGCAGCCCCGGTAACACCAGACGGAGCTCTGGGGCCAACGTCCTGGCTTTC. Its protein product is CASSPGNTRRSSGANVLAF.

Of note for this clonotype: A read error may explain this, as a much larger clone is one base away. The chain carries TRBV11-2 and TRBJ2-7; TRBD1 matches 8 bases. With 5 bases clipped from V and 7 bases from J, the junction kept 10 bases outside the gene matches. The CDR3 loop spans 14 amino acids. CDR1 and CDR2 (germline): SGHAT, FQNNGV. The CDR3 sequence: CASSRGQGLREQYF. CDR3 nucleotides: TGTGCCAGCAGCCGCGGACAGGGTTTAAGGGAGCAGTACTTC.